This T cell receptor beta chain comes out of a study of blood T cell repertoires in COVID-19. Per germline, CDR1 SGHAT and CDR2 FQDESV (reference sequence). This CDR3 has 16 amino acids. V was trimmed by 5 bases and J by 3 bases, leaving 19 bases between them. The repertoire was sequenced with immunoSEQ multiplex PCR; TCRdb's copy has only in-frame clones and lacks some. Among more than 250,000 clones listed, approximately 85% were seen once. The receptor was isolated from a man aged 45-60 years with active or convalescent COVID-19. The sample taken for sequencing was peripheral blood. The chain combines TRBV11-1 with TRBJ2-5, with a tentative D call TRBD2 (5 bases). CDR3 in amino acids: CASSPSPLVGKETQYF. CDR3 bases: TGTGCCAGCAGCCCTTCCCCACTAGTTGGGAAAGAGACCCAGTACTTC.